The 4 T cell receptor beta chains listed next were all sequenced from one sample in a study of CD8 T cells in ankylosing spondylitis. General study points: A TCR beta motif of roughly 8 highly homologous variants seemed to mark ankylosing spondylitis blood.

Their antigens remain unidentified. TCRdb called the 5' RACE reads again in MiXCR, with one record for every CDR3 protein. The repertoire holds roughly 670,000 distinct CDR3 sequences, around 17% seen once, with roughly a fifth in the top ten. The sample comprised blood, either unsorted or a sorted T cell fraction (not recorded which). The source is a male donor with ankylosing spondylitis.

The V call is TRBV7-9, the J call TRBJ1-2; D gene unclear. Per germline, CDR1 SEHNR and CDR2 FQNEAQ (reference sequence). V shed 5 bases and J shed 4 bases, with 14 bases lying between them. CDR3 size: 14 residues. The CDR3 spells CASSPDLWGYGYTF. The DNA of the CDR3 is TGTGCCAGCAGCCCTGACCTTTGGGGCTATGGCTACACCTTC.

In its sample, this clonotype was seen many times. The rearrangement uses TRBV12-3 or TRBV12-4 and TRBJ2-7; no definite D call. Trimming stripped 6 bases from V and 2 bases from J, with 5 bases between. The CDR3 runs to 11 residues. The CDR3 DNA follows: TGTGCCAGCAGCTCCCCCTACGAGCAGTACTTC. This sequence encodes CASSSPYEQYF.

This clonotype was found many times. The chain has TRBV12-3 or TRBV12-4 and TRBJ1-1; D is undetermined. Between the trimmed V and J ends, which lost 5 bases and 4 bases, there was a span of 14 bases. The CDR3 has 14 residues. In nucleotides, the CDR3 is TGTGCCAGCAGTCCCCGGACCCTGAGCACTGAAGCTTTCTTT. The encoded protein is CASSPRTLSTEAFF.

The chain joins TRBV4-2 to TRBJ2-5; possible D gene TRBD2, 6 bases. The CDR3 sequence is 14 residues long. The V and J ends lost 1 base and 4 bases respectively, with 10 bases between them. Germline-derived CDR1 and CDR2 are LGHNA and YNFKEQ. The CDR3 DNA reads TGTGCCAGCAGCCAAGCGGGTAGCGGAGAGACCCAGTACTTC. It translates to CASSQAGSGETQYF.